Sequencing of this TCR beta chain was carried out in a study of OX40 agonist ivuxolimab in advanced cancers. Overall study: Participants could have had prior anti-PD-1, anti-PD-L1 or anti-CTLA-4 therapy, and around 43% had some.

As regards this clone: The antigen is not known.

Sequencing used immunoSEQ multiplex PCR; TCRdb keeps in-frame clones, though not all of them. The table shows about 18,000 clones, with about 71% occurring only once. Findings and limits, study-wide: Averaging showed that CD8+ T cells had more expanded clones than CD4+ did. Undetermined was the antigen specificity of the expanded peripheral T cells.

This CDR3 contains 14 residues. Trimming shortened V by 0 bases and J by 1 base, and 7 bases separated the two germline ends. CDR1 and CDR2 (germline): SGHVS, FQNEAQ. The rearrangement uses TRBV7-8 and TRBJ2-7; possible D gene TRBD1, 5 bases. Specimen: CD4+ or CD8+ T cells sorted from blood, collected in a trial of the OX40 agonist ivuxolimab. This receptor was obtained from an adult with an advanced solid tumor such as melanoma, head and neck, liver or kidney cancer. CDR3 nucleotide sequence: TGTGCCAGCAGCTTAGCGGCAGGGTCCTACGAGCAGTACTTC. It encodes CASSLAAGSYEQYF.